This T cell receptor beta chain appears in the sequencing data of a study of T-cell memory formation after mild COVID-19. On the study more broadly: TCR clusters mostly belonged to single donors. Study results and limitations: Confirmation of SARS-CoV-2 specificity was lacking for second-wave clones peaking day 37.

Libraries for TCRalpha and TCRbeta carried sample barcodes and unique molecular identifiers via 5'RACE. TCRdb re-derived calls from the 5' RACE reads in MiXCR, one entry per CDR3 protein. The sample comprises 300,000 to 400,000 distinct CDR3 sequences, over 10% of which are singletons, and around 21% rests with the top ten. Comments on this clonotype: Its target is not known.

Specimen: PBMCs or a T cell subset sorted from them (not recorded which). The sequence was collected from a man between 18 and 35 years old who had mild COVID-19 (a few samples of this study predate the infection). Cell type and time point are not known.

The CDR3 spells CASSDMTGGDYGYTF. Written as DNA, the CDR3 is TGTGCCAGCAGTGACATGACAGGGGGCGACTATGGCTACACCTTC. The V call is TRBV6-1, the J call TRBJ1-2, with 10 bases that match TRBD1. Germline values: CDR1 MNHNS, CDR2 SASEGT. The CDR3 loop spans 15 amino acids. The J segment lost 3 bases and the V segment lost 3 bases, leaving 4 bases of the junction unmatched.